The 23 T cell receptor beta chains below all came from one sample that was sequenced in a study of blood T cell repertoires in COVID-19. Data came from immunoSEQ multiplex PCR; TCRdb stores just in-frame clones and leaves some out. The data show 250,000 to 350,000 clones, with 80% to 85% seen just once and more than 15% held by the top ten. Sequenced sample: peripheral blood. The receptors were gathered from a person aged 70 to 80 with COVID-19, enrolled during active disease.

The chain carries TRBV6-6 and TRBJ2-2; D possibly corresponds to TRBD1 (6 bases). The CDR3 covers 14 residues. Trimming stripped 7 bases from V and 7 bases from J, with 16 bases between. Germline V CDR1 and CDR2: MNHNY, SVGAGI (reference sequence). The CDR3 loop is CASKYNREIGELFF. The DNA for the CDR3 is TGTGCCAGCAAGTATAACAGGGAGATCGGGGAGCTGTTTTTT.

The V call is TRBV7-6, the J call TRBJ2-7; D ambiguous. Trimming removed 0 bases from V and 2 bases from J, with 11 bases in between. The CDR3 sequence is 15 residues long. CDR1 and CDR2 from the germline V gene are SGHVS and FNYEAQ. This CDR3 reads CASSLAVAGAYEQYF. The CDR3 bases are TGTGCCAGCAGCTTAGCTGTGGCAGGTGCCTACGAGCAGTACTTC.

This clone has just one count. The V and J genes are TRBV4-3 and TRBJ2-1, with TRBD1 matching 8 bases. The CDR3 has 16 amino acids. Per the germline V gene, CDR1 is LGHNA and CDR2 is YSLEER. J lost 2 bases, V lost 0 bases, and 3 bases had no gene match. The CDR3: CASSQDLQGAYNEQFF. Here the CDR3 DNA reads TGCGCCAGCAGCCAAGATTTACAGGGGGCCTACAATGAGCAGTTCTTC.

This chain joins TRBV7-2 and TRBJ1-1, with 7 bases identical to TRBD1. V gave up 5 bases and J gave up 7 bases; unmatched junction bases: 7. This CDR3 is 13 amino acids long. Germline V gene data show CDR1 as SGHTA and CDR2 as FQGNSA. Here the CDR3 reads CASSQLRTGEAFF. DNA of the CDR3: TGTGCCAGCAGCCAACTTCGGACAGGTGAAGCTTTCTTT.

The V call is TRBV6-5, the J call TRBJ1-1; D remains unclear. Germline values: CDR1 MNHEY, CDR2 SVGAGI. V was clipped by 7 bases and J by 5 bases, with 8 bases between them. The CDR3 extends over 11 amino acids. CDR3 region: CASTRGTEAFF. The CDR3 DNA sequence: TGTGCCAGCACACGGGGAACTGAAGCTTTCTTT.

The chain uses TRBV19 and TRBJ1-5; 7 bases agree with TRBD1. Germline loops: CDR1 LNHDA, CDR2 SQIVND (reference sequence). The junction had 11 bases not matched to a gene; V was cut back by 5 bases and J by 4 bases. This CDR3 region has 16 residues. CDR3 nucleotides: TGTGCCAGTAGTTCACCCTGGACAGGCCCAAATCAGCCCCAGCATTTT. It encodes CASSSPWTGPNQPQHF.

The chain has TRBV7-2 and TRBJ2-5; TRBD2 agrees at 10 bases. With 5 bases clipped from V and 1 base from J, the junction kept 1 base outside the gene matches. Germline CDR1 is SGHTA and CDR2 is FQGNSA. The CDR3 spans 14 residues. CDR3 bases: TGTGCCAGCAGCCCTAGCGGGGGCCAAGAGACCCAGTACTTC. Amino acids: CASSPSGGQETQYF.

The chain recombines TRBV5-1 with TRBJ1-1; no definite D call. This CDR3 contains 11 residues. Trimming removed 0 bases at V and 11 bases at J, with 8 bases between. Germline V gives CDR1 SGHRS, CDR2 YFSETQ. The CDR3 DNA reads TGCGCCAGCAGCTTGGGCACGCGGGCTTTCTTT. Its translation is CASSLGTRAFF.

V gene TRBV7-6 combines with J gene TRBJ2-2; TRBD2 is a possible D gene (5 bases). The CDR3 spans 16 residues. Germline loops: CDR1 SGHVS, CDR2 FNYEAQ. The V end lost 2 bases, the J end lost 4 bases, and 14 bases lay between the germline ends. The DNA of the CDR3 is TGTGCCAGCAGCTTAAGTCGCGGAGAGGGCACCGGGGAGCTGTTTTTT. Encoded protein: CASSLSRGEGTGELFF.

The CDR3 DNA follows: TGTGCCAGCAGTTTAGGTCGAGGGACAGGGAAATACAATCAGCCCCAGCATTTT. It translates to CASSLGRGTGKYNQPQHF. The chain carries TRBV28 and TRBJ1-5; TRBD1 matches at 9 bases. V was clipped by 2 bases and J by 3 bases; unmatched bases: 11. Germline V gene lookup returns CDR1 MDHEN and CDR2 SYDVKM. The CDR3 spans 18 residues.

The V call is TRBV9, the J call TRBJ1-6; D is perhaps TRBD1 (5 bases). CDR3 size: 16 residues. Between the trimmed V and J ends, which lost 0 bases and 7 bases, there was a span of 14 bases. CDR1 SGDLS and CDR2 YYNGEE come from the germline V gene. CDR3 protein: CASSVEVGGSNSPLHF. The CDR3 DNA follows: TGTGCCAGCAGCGTAGAGGTCGGGGGGAGCAATTCACCCCTCCACTTT.

V is TRBV7-3 and J is TRBJ2-7, with D possibly being TRBD1 (6 bases). V dropped 4 bases and J dropped 3 bases, with 16 bases sitting between them. The CDR3 contains 15 residues. CDR1 is SGHTA, CDR2 FQGTGA, per germline. Here the CDR3 reads CASSSTPGQNYEQYF. CDR3 nucleotides: TGTGCCAGCAGCTCGACCCCGGGACAAAACTACGAGCAGTACTTC.

The chain recombines TRBV5-1 with TRBJ2-2; D is possibly TRBD2 (6 bases). Germline V CDR1 and CDR2: SGHRS, YFSETQ. This CDR3 comprises 19 residues. V was trimmed by 4 bases and J by 6 bases, leaving 28 bases between them. As DNA, the CDR3 is TGCGCCAGCAGCCCAGTGGGGGGAGTAAAAAGTAGTTGGTCCGGGGAGCTGTTTTTT. Translation gives CASSPVGGVKSSWSGELFF.

This clone was seen only once. The rearrangement links TRBV2 to TRBJ1-6; perhaps TRBD1 as D (6 bases). Germline V gives CDR1 SNHLY, CDR2 FYNNEI. Trimming removed 6 bases from V and 9 bases from J, with 15 bases in between. The CDR3 is 14 amino acids. The CDR3 DNA reads as TGTGCCAGCAGACGTTCGGGGGGCCGTTCACCCCTCCACTTT. Amino acid sequence: CASRRSGGRSPLHF.

This clone was counted ten times or more. This same CDR3 is encoded by further DNA sequences in the sample. CDR3 sequence: CASSLLGQGVSGNTIYF. The CDR3, as DNA: TGTGCCAGCAGCTTATTGGGCCAGGGTGTATCTGGAAACACCATATATTTT. The chain is built from TRBV7-8 and TRBJ1-3, with D tentatively TRBD1 (5 bases). The V gene's germline CDR1 is SGHVS and CDR2 FQNEAQ. Trimming stripped 2 bases from V and 1 base from J, with 15 bases between. The length of the CDR3 is 17 residues. The full variable domain, its missing parts supplied by reference TRBV7-8 and TRBJ1-3, is GAGVSQSPRYKVAKRGQDVALRCDPISGHVSLFWYQQALGQGPEFLTYFQNEAQLDKSGLPSDRFFAERPEGSVSTLKIQRTQQEDSAVYLCASSLLGQGVSGNTIYFGEGSWLTVV.

The gene calls are TRBV15 and TRBJ1-3; 7 bases are a match to TRBD1. Germline values: CDR1 LNHNV, CDR2 YYDKDF (reference sequence). There are 15 residues in the CDR3. Trimming at V came to 5 bases and at J to 4 bases, leaving 8 bases not matched to a gene. The CDR3 nucleotides are TGTGCCACCAGCCGTGACAGGGTAGAAGGAAACACCATATATTTT. Translated, it gives CATSRDRVEGNTIYF.

The gene calls are TRBV6-5 and TRBJ2-7; 9 bases are a match to TRBD2. V dropped 3 bases and J dropped 4; count of bases not matched to a gene: 10. Germline V gene sequence: CDR1 MNHEY, CDR2 SVGAGI. This CDR3 comprises 16 residues. CDR3 residues: CASSYRFSGSTYEQYF. The DNA for the CDR3 is TGTGCCAGCAGTTATAGGTTTAGCGGGAGTACGTACGAGCAGTACTTC.

The chain combines TRBV23-1 with TRBJ2-2, with D tentatively TRBD1 (6 bases). TRBV23-1 is sorted into the ORF group, with uncertain function. The V end lost 0 bases, the J end lost 4 bases, and 27 bases lay between the germline ends. The CDR3 consists of 21 residues. The CDR3 bases are TGCGCCAGCAGTCAATCCTCCCCGTATGTTATGGGGGCGTCGGGCACCGGGGAGCTGTTTTTT. Its translation: CASSQSSPYVMGASGTGELFF.

V and J are TRBV11-3 and TRBJ2-1; weak D call: TRBD2 (5 bases). CDR1 and CDR2 (germline): SGHNT, YENEEA. This CDR3 is 15 amino acids long. V lost 5 bases and J 7 bases, leaving 18 bases between the germline ends. DNA for the CDR3: TGTGCCAGCAGCCCGTCTAGAAGTTCGGGGAATGAGCAGTTCTTC. This translates into CASSPSRSSGNEQFF.

This sequence joins TRBV5-1 and TRBJ2-7, with 8 bases aligning to TRBD1. V gave up 4 bases and J gave up 1 base; unmatched junction bases: 4. The CDR3 has 14 amino acids. The germline CDR1 and CDR2 sequences are SGHRS and YFSETQ. In nucleotides, the CDR3 is TGCGCCAGCAGCACCGGGACAGGTTCCTACGAGCAGTACTTC. Residues: CASSTGTGSYEQYF.

The chain couples TRBV5-1 to TRBJ1-2; 9 bases line up with TRBD1. The CDR3 is made up of 15 amino acids. In germline, CDR1 is SGHRS, CDR2 YFSETQ. V trimming: 3 bases; J trimming: 6 bases; junction bases outside the gene matches: 9. The CDR3 nucleotides read TGCGCCAGCAGCTCGTCCGGGACAGGGTACGATGGCTACACCTTC. Translated, it gives CASSSSGTGYDGYTF.

The V gene is TRBV7-2, the J gene TRBJ2-7; 9 nucleotides match TRBD2. V was clipped by 0 bases and J by 0 bases; unmatched bases: 6. This CDR3 comprises 17 residues. Per the germline V gene, CDR1 is SGHTA and CDR2 is FQGNSA. CDR3 nucleotide sequence: TGTGCCAGCAGCTTAGCCGGGCGGGAGGGGAGCTCCTACGAGCAGTACTTC. As protein: CASSLAGREGSSYEQYF.

The chain couples TRBV24-1 to TRBJ1-2; 7 nucleotides line up with TRBD1. Germline V gene sequence: CDR1 KGHDR, CDR2 SFDVKD. The CDR3 runs 14 residues. The trim removed 4 bases at V and 6 bases at J, leaving 7 bases unmatched. The CDR3 DNA sequence: TGTGCCACCAGTGAGTACGGGACAGATAATGGCTACACCTTC. Its translation: CATSEYGTDNGYTF.